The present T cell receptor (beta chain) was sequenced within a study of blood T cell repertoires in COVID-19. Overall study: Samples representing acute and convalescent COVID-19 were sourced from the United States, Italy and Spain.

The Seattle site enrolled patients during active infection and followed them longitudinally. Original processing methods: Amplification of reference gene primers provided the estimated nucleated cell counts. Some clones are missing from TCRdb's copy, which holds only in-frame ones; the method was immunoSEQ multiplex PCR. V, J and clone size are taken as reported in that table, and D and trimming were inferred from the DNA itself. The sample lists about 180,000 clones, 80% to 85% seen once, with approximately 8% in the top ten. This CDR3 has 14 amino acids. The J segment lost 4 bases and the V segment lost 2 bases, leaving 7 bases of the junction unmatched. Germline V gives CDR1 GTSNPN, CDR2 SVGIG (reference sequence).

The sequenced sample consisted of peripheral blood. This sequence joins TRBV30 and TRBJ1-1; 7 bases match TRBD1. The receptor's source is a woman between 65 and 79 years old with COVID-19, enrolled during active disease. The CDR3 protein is CAWSRQGGGTEAFF. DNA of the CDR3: TGTGCCTGGAGTAGACAGGGAGGTGGCACTGAAGCTTTCTTT.